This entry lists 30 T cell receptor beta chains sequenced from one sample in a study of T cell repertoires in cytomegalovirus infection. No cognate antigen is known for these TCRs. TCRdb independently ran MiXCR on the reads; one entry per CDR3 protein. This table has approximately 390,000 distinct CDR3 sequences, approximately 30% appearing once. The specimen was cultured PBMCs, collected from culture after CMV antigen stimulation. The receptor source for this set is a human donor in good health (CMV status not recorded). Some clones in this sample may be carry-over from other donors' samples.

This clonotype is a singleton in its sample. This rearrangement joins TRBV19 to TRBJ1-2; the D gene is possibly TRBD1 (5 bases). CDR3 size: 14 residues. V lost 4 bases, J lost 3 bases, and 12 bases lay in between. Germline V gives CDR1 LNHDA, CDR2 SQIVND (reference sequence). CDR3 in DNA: TGTGCCAGTAGTAAGACCTTAGGGGACTATGGCTACACCTTC. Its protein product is CASSKTLGDYGYTF. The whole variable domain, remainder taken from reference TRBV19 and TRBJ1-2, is DGGITQSPKYLFRKEGQNVTLSCEQNLNHDAMYWYRQDPGQGLRLIYYSQIVNDFQKGDIAEGYSVSREKKESFPLTVTSAQKNPTAFYLCASSKTLGDYGYTFGSGTRLTVV.

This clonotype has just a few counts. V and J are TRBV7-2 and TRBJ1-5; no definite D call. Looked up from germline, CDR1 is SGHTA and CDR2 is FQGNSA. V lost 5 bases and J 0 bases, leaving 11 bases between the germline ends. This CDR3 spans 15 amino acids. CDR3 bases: TGTGCCAGCAGCCCCGGACCGGGTAGCAATCAGCCCCAGCATTTT. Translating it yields CASSPGPGSNQPQHF.

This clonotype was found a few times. Here the CDR3 reads CASSPGRILAPYEQYF. CDR3 DNA: TGTGCCAGCAGCCCTGGACGGATTCTAGCTCCCTACGAGCAGTACTTC. The J gene is TRBJ2-7, the V gene TRBV7-2; D is possibly TRBD2 (5 bases). The V gene's germline CDR1 is SGHTA and CDR2 FQGNSA. The CDR3 length is 16 residues. V shed 5 bases and J shed 2 bases, with 19 bases lying between them.

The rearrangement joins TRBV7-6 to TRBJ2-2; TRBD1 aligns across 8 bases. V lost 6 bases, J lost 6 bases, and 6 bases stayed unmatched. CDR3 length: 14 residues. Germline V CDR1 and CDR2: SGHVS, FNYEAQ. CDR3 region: CASSGPDRAGELFF. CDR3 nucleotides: TGTGCCAGCAGTGGGCCGGACAGGGCCGGGGAGCTGTTTTTT.

For the CDR3, the DNA is TGCGCCAGCAGCCAAGATAAGAGGTATGAGCAGTTCTTC. It yields the protein CASSQDKRYEQFF. V gene TRBV4-1 combines with J gene TRBJ2-1; D gene ambiguous. V was clipped by 0 bases and J by 8 bases, with 8 bases between them. The germline CDR1 and CDR2 sequences are MGHRA and YSYEKL. The CDR3 sequence is 13 residues long.

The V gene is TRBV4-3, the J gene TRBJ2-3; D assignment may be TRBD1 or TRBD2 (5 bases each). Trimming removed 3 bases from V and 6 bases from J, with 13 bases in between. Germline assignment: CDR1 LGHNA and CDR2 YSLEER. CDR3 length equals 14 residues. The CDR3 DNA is TGCGCCAGCAGCCACAGGGAGCTCGGGGATACGCAGTATTTT. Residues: CASSHRELGDTQYF.

The CDR3 sequence is CASRVRGTTEAFF. As DNA, the CDR3 is TGTGCCAGCAGGGTCAGGGGTACCACTGAAGCTTTCTTT. The chain carries TRBV6-2 or TRBV6-3 and TRBJ1-1; possible D gene TRBD1, 6 bases. Germline CDR1 MNHEY, CDR2 SVGEGT. The CDR3 sequence is 13 residues long. The V gene lost 6 bases and the J gene lost 4 bases, with 12 bases spanning the gap.

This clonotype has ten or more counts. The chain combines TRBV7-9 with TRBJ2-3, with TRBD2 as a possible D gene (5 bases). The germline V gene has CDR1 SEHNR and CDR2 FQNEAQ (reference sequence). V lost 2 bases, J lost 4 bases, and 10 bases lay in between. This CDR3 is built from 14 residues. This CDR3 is CASSLTGDADTQYF. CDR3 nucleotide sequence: TGTGCCAGCAGCTTAACCGGGGATGCAGATACGCAGTATTTT.

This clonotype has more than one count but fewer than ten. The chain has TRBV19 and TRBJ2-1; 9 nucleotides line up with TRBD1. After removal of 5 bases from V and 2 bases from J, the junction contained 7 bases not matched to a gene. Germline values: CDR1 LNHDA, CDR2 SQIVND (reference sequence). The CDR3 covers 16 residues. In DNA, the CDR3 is TGTGCCAGTAGTGTAGGACAGGGGTGGACCTACAATGAGCAGTTCTTC. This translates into CASSVGQGWTYNEQFF.

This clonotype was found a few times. CDR3 bases: TGTGCCAGCAGCTTGGGGGAATTTGAGTCGAACACTGAAGCTTTCTTT. Encoded protein: CASSLGEFESNTEAFF. The chain combines TRBV11-2 with TRBJ1-1; D may be TRBD1 (5 bases). V was trimmed by 3 bases and J by 1 base, leaving 15 bases between them. The germline V gene has CDR1 SGHAT and CDR2 FQNNGV. The CDR3 spans 16 residues.

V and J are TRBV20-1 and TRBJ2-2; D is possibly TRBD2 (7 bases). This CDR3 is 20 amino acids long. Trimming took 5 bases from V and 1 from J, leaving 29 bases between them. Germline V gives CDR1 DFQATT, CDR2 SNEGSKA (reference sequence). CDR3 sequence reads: CSAGRDSPIGGAGNTGELFF. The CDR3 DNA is TGCAGTGCTGGGAGGGACTCCCCTATCGGGGGCGCCGGGAACACCGGGGAGCTGTTTTTT.

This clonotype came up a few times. For the CDR3, the DNA is TGTGCCAGCAGCTCCCCCCTCCGGGACAGGCAATCCAATCAGCCCCAGCATTTT. Translated, it gives CASSSPLRDRQSNQPQHF. The chain employs TRBV7-2 and TRBJ1-5; the match to TRBD1 covers 8 bases. CDR3 size: 18 residues. The germline V gene has CDR1 SGHTA and CDR2 FQGNSA. Germline trimming cut 4 bases from V and 3 bases from J; bases unmatched to any gene: 14.

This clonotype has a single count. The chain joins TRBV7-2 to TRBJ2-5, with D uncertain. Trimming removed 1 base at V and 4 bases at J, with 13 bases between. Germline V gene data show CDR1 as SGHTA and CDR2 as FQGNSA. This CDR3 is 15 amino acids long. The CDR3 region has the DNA TGTGCCAGCAGCTTAGTGCCCGCCTTCGGAGAGACCCAGTACTTC. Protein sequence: CASSLVPAFGETQYF.

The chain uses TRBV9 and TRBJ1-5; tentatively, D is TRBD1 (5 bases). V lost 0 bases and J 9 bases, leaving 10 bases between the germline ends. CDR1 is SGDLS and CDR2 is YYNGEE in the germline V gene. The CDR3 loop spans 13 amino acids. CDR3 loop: CASSVGGDRPQHF. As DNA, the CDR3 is TGTGCCAGCAGCGTAGGGGGGGATCGGCCCCAGCATTTT.

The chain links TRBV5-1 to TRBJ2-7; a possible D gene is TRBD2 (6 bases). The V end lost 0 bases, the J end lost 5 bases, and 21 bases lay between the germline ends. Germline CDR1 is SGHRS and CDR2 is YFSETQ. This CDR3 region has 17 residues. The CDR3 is CASSLGSWGEEGDEQYV. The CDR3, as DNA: TGCGCCAGCAGCTTGGGATCCTGGGGGGAGGAAGGAGACGAGCAGTACGTC.

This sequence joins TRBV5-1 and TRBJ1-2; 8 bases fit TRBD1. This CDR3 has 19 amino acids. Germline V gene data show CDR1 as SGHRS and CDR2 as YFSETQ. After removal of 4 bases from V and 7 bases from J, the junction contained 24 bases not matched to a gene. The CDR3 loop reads CASSARRPRGTGVFIGYTF. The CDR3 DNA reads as TGCGCCAGCAGCGCCCGGAGGCCTCGCGGGACAGGCGTCTTCATTGGCTACACCTTC.

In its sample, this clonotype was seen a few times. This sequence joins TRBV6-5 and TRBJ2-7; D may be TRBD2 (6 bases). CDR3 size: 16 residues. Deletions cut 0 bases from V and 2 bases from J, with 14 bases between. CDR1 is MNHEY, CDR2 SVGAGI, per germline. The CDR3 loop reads CASSYSKASAPYEQYV. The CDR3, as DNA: TGTGCCAGCAGTTACTCGAAGGCTAGCGCTCCCTACGAGCAGTACGTC.

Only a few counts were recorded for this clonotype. This chain's CDR3 is CASSLGPGAYEQYV. DNA of the CDR3: TGTGCCAGCAGCTTAGGACCAGGAGCCTACGAGCAGTACGTC. The rearrangement uses TRBV7-2 and TRBJ2-7; D is unclear. The CDR3 is 14 residues long. With 1 base removed from V and 2 bases from J, the gap between germline ends came to 9 bases. Germline V gene data show CDR1 as SGHTA and CDR2 as FQGNSA.

CDR3 loop: CASSLLASRRNHNEQFF. The CDR3 coding sequence is TGTGCCAGCAGCTTATTGGCTAGCCGAAGAAATCACAATGAGCAGTTCTTC. The V gene is TRBV11-2, the J gene TRBJ2-1, with D possibly matching TRBD2 (5 bases). Germline assignment: CDR1 SGHAT and CDR2 FQNNGV. V was trimmed by 2 bases and J by 5 bases, leaving 19 bases between them. This CDR3 has 17 residues.

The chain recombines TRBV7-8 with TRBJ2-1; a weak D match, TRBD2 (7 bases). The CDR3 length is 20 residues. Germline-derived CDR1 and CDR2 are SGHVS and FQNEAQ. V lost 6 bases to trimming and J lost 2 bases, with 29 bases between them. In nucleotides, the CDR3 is TGTGCCAGCAGGGGCGGCGGGACAACCGAGGGGGGGGGGCCCTACAATGAGCAGTTCTTC. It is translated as CASRGGGTTEGGGPYNEQFF.

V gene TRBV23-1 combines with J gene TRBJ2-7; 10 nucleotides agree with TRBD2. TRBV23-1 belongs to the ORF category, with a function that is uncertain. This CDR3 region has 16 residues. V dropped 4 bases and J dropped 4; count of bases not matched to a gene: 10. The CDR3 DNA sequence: TGCGCCAGCAGTCCGCAGGCTAGCGGGAGTGGATACGAGCAGTACGTC. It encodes CASSPQASGSGYEQYV.

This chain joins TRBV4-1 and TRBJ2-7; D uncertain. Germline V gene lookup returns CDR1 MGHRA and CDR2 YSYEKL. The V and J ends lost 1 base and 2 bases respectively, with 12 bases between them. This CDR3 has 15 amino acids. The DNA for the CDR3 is TGCGCCAGCAGCCAAGCGGTACGGGCAACCTACGAGCAGTACTTC. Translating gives CASSQAVRATYEQYF.

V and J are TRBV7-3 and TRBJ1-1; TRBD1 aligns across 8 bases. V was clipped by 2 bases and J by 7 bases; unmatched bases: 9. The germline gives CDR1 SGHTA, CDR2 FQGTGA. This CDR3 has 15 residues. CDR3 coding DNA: TGTGCCAGCAGCTTAGAATGGCAGGGGGCGGTTGAAGCTTTCTTT. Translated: CASSLEWQGAVEAFF.

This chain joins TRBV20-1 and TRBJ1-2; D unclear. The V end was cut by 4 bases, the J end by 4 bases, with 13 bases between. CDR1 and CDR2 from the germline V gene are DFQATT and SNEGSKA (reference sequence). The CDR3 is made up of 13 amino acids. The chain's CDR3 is CSAKKSGSYGYTF. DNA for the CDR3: TGCAGTGCTAAGAAGTCGGGAAGCTATGGCTACACCTTC.

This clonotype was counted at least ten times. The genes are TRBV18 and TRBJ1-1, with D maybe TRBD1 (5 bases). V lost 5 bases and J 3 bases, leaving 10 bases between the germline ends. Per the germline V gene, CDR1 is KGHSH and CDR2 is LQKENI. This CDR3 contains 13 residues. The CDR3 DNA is TGTGCCAGCTCAGATTCCAGGGACACTGAAGCTTTCTTT. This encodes CASSDSRDTEAFF. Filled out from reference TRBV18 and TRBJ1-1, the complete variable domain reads NAGVMQNPRHLVRRRGQEARLRCSPMKGHSHVYWYRQLPEEGLKFMVYLQKENIIDESGMPKERFSAEFPKEGPSILRIQQVVRGDSAAYFCASSDSRDTEAFFGQGTRLTVV.

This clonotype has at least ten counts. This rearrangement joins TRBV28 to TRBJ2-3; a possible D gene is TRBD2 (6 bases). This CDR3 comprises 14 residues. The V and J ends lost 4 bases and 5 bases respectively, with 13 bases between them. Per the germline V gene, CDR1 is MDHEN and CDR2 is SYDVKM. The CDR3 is CASSSGLIEDTQYF. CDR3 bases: TGTGCCAGCAGTTCAGGACTAATCGAAGATACGCAGTATTTT. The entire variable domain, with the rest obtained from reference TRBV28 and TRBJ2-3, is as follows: DVKVTQSSRYLVKRTGEKVFLECVQDMDHENMFWYRQDPGLGLRLIYFSYDVKMKEKGDIPEGYSVSREKKERFSLILESASTNQTSMYLCASSSGLIEDTQYFGPGTRLTVL.

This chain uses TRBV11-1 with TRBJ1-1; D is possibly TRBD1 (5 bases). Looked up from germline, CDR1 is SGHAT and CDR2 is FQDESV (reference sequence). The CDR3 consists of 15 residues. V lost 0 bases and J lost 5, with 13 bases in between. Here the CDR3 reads CASSLAGAIGTEAFF. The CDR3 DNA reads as TGTGCCAGCAGCTTAGCCGGGGCCATCGGGACTGAAGCTTTCTTT.

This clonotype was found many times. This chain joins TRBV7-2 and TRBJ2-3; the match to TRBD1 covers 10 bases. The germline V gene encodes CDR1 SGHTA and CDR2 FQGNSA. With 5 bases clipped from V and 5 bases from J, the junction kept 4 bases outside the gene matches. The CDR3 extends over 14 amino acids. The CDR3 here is CASSIDRGQDTQYF. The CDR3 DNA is TGTGCCAGCAGCATAGACAGGGGGCAAGATACGCAGTATTTT.

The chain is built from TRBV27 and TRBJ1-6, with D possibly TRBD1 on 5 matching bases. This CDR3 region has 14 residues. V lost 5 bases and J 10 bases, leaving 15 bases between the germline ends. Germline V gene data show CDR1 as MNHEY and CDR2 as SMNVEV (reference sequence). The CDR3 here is CASSTRGWDSPLHF. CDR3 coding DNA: TGTGCCAGCAGTACGAGGGGTTGGGACTCACCCCTCCACTTT.

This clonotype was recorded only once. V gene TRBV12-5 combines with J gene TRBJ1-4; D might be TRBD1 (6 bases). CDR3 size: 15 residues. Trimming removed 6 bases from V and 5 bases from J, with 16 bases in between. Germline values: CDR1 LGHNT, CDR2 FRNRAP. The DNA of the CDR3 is TGTGCTAGTGGCAGAGCGGGGGGCTCGAATGAAAAACTGTTTTTT. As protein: CASGRAGGSNEKLFF.